This TCR beta chain originates from a study of OX40 agonist ivuxolimab in advanced cancers. Study context: A diagnosis of hepatocellular carcinoma, melanoma, renal cell or head and neck cancer was present in dose-escalation patients.

Only in-frame clones appear in the TCRdb table, and some are missing; sequencing was by immunoSEQ multiplex PCR. The sample includes about 59,000 clones, over 75% seen only once; the top ten take 2% to 2.5%. With respect to this clone: What it binds is not known.

General study results and limits: The study found that CD8+ T cells averaged more expanded clones than CD4+.

V trimming: 6 bases; J trimming: 7 bases; junction bases outside the gene matches: 9. In germline, CDR1 is MNHEY, CDR2 SVGAGI. This CDR3 has 15 amino acids. The chain uses TRBV6-5 and TRBJ1-5; 10 bases agree with TRBD1. This specimen consisted of CD4+ or CD8+ T cells sorted from blood, obtained in a trial of the OX40 agonist ivuxolimab. The sequence was obtained from an adult with an advanced solid tumor such as melanoma, head and neck, liver or kidney cancer. CDR3 loop: CASSRDRGREQPQHF. Written as DNA, the CDR3 is TGTGCCAGCAGCCGAGACAGGGGGCGCGAGCAGCCCCAGCATTTT.